This TCR beta chain was obtained from a study of identical twins. Notes on the study in general: Donors were not followed over many years; analysis was cross-sectional.

MiXCR, applied by TCRdb to the 5' RACE reads, yields one record per CDR3 protein. The table includes 400,000 or so distinct CDR3 sequences, roughly 9% detected once. This clonotype showed up just a few times. The antigen remains unidentified. Germline CDR1 is KGHSH and CDR2 is LQKENI. V was pared by 3 bases and J by 4 bases, with 9 bases between. There are 13 residues in the CDR3. The TCR was taken from a woman aged 50 to 65 in good health. The J gene is TRBJ1-1, the V gene TRBV18; the D gene is possibly TRBD1 (5 bases). Sequencing was done on a sample of naive T cells sorted from blood. CDR3 loop: CASSPLGGTEAFF. In DNA form, the CDR3 reads TGTGCCAGCTCACCCCTCGGGGGCACTGAAGCTTTCTTT.